The 5 T cell receptor beta chains listed next were all sequenced from one sample in a study of blood T cells in healthy people across ages. The use of a sample-barcoded 5' primer and a J-beta primer mix characterized a second PCR of roughly 6 to 11 cycles. TCRdb re-called the 5' RACE reads with MiXCR, one entry per CDR3 protein. This table has about 680,000 distinct CDR3 sequences, around 48% appearing once. Sequences were obtained from blood. The receptors come from a woman in her sixties in good health.

This clonotype was picked up a small number of times. CDR3 bases: TGTGCCAGCACCGATACGACCGGGGGCTACACCTTC. Its protein is CASTDTTGGYTF. V usage is TRBV6-2 or TRBV6-3 and J usage is TRBJ1-2; D not resolved. The germline V and J ends were trimmed by 7 bases and 8 bases, with 14 bases remaining between them. The CDR3 has 12 residues. Germline CDR1 MNHEY, CDR2 SVGEGT.

This chain connects TRBV20-1 to TRBJ1-1; 8 bases line up with TRBD1. After removal of 6 bases from V and 8 bases from J, the junction contained 17 bases not matched to a gene. CDR1 and CDR2 (germline): DFQATT, SNEGSKA (reference sequence). This CDR3 contains 15 residues. CDR3 nucleotides: TGCAGTGCCCCCTGGACAGGGAGCGAGGGTTTAGAAGCTTTCTTT. Translation: CSAPWTGSEGLEAFF.

The CDR3 bases are TGCGCCAGCAGCCAAGAAGGCGGGCCCGGACATGAGCAGTTCTTC. Translating it yields CASSQEGGPGHEQFF. The chain recombines TRBV4-3 with TRBJ2-1, with D perhaps matching TRBD2 (5 bases). Trimming left V 0 bases short and J 8 bases short, with 14 bases between. CDR1 and CDR2 (germline): LGHNA, YSLEER. This CDR3 comprises 15 residues.

V is TRBV5-1 and J is TRBJ2-7; TRBD1 aligns across 8 bases. J was trimmed by 3 bases and V by 5 bases; bases with no gene match: 10. Germline values: CDR1 SGHRS, CDR2 YFSETQ. The CDR3 runs 15 residues. The CDR3 protein is CASSSRDRGGYEQYF. The CDR3 DNA is TGCGCCAGCAGTTCCAGAGACAGGGGTGGCTACGAGCAGTACTTC.

This chain connects TRBV28 to TRBJ1-2, with TRBD1 as a possible D gene (5 bases). CDR3 length equals 14 residues. Trimming removed 3 bases from V and 8 bases from J, with 16 bases in between. Looked up from germline, CDR1 is MDHEN and CDR2 is SYDVKM. The CDR3 region is CASSFGREEAGYTF. DNA of the CDR3: TGTGCCAGCAGTTTTGGCAGGGAGGAGGCAGGCTACACCTTC.